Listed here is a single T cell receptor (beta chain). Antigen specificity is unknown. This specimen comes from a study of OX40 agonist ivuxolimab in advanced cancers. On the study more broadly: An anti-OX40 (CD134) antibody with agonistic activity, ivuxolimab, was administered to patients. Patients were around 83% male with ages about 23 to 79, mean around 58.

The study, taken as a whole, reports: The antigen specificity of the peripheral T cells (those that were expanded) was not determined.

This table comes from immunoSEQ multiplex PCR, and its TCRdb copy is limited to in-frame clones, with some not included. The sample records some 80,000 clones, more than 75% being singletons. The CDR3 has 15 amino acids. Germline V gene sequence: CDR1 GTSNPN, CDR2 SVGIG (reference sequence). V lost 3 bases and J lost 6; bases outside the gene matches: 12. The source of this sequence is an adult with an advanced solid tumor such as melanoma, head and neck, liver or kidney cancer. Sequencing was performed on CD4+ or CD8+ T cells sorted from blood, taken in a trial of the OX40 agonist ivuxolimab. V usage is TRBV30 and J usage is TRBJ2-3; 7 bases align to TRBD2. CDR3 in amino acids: CAWRLLATTRDTQYF. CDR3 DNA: TGTGCCTGGAGGTTACTAGCGACCACTCGGGATACGCAGTATTTT.